These 7 T cell receptor beta chains originate from one sample sequenced in a study of T cell repertoires in cytomegalovirus infection. TCRdb re-called the reads with MiXCR, one entry per CDR3 protein. The data hold fewer than 550,000 distinct CDR3 sequences, with approximately 31% observed a single time. Sequenced material: PBMCs. These receptors were collected from a human donor in good health (CMV status not recorded). Some clones in this sample may be carry-over from other donors' samples.

Comment on this clonotype: The conserved closing phenylalanine or tryptophan is absent in this CDR3, likely reflecting a read error. The DNA for the CDR3 is TGTGCCAGCAGCTCCCCCGGTTTGGGCGAGCAGTTCTTA. This encodes CASSSPGLGEQFL. J is TRBJ2-1 and V is TRBV7-2; no clear D gene. Germline V lookup: CDR1 SGHTA, CDR2 FQGNSA. The CDR3 is 13 residues long. Trimming removed 4 bases from V and 10 bases from J, with 14 bases in between.

The J gene is TRBJ2-3, the V gene TRBV20-1, with unresolved D. The CDR3 runs 16 residues. V shed 2 bases and J shed 4 bases, with 19 bases lying between them. Looked up from germline, CDR1 is DFQATT and CDR2 is SNEGSKA (reference sequence). The DNA for the CDR3 is TGCAGTGCTAGAAACGTTGGCAGGAGTTCCCCAGATACGCAGTATTTT. Residues: CSARNVGRSSPDTQYF.

The chain joins TRBV20-1 to TRBJ2-1; D call uncertain. Trimming took 0 bases from V and 0 from J, leaving 9 bases between them. Germline V gene sequence: CDR1 DFQATT, CDR2 SNEGSKA (reference sequence). The CDR3 has 15 amino acids. The CDR3 sequence is CSARDLSSSYNEQFF. The CDR3 nucleotides read TGCAGTGCTAGAGATCTCTCAAGCTCCTACAATGAGCAGTTCTTC.

Concerning this clonotype itself: A much larger clone differs from this one at a single base, so this may be a read error. Given the absence of the conserved phenylalanine or tryptophan at the CDR3 end, a read error is likely. The genes are TRBV7-6 and TRBJ1-2; 8 nucleotides match TRBD1. The V and J ends lost 5 bases and 3 bases, in that order; junction bases with no gene match: 5. This CDR3 is built from 14 residues. CDR1 and CDR2 from the germline V gene are SGHVS and FNYEAQ. CDR3 nucleotide sequence: TGTGCCAGCAGCGCCGGGACAGGATACTATGGCTACACCTTA. This sequence encodes CASSAGTGYYGYTL.

At least ten counts were recorded for this clonotype. The chain joins TRBV11-2 to TRBJ2-5, with 7 nucleotides matching TRBD1. The V gene's germline CDR1 is SGHAT and CDR2 FQNNGV. This CDR3 region has 15 residues. Trimming removed 4 bases from V and 2 bases from J; junction bases left unmatched: 7. The CDR3 nucleotides read TGTGCCAGCAGCTATTCACACAGGGGACAAGAGACCCAGTACTTC. The encoded protein is CASSYSHRGQETQYF. Variable domain in full (rest from reference TRBV11-2 and TRBJ2-5): EAGVAQSPRYKIIEKRQSVAFWCNPISGHATLYWYQQILGQGPKLLIQFQNNGVVDDSQLPKDRFSAERLKGVDSTLKIQPAKLEDSAVYLCASSYSHRGQETQYFGPGTRLLVL.

This clonotype was detected only a few times. The V and J genes are TRBV6-2 or TRBV6-3 and TRBJ2-1; 7 bases line up with TRBD1. The CDR3 is 15 amino acids. Germline V CDR1 and CDR2: MNHEY, SVGEGT. V trimming: 7 bases; J trimming: 8 bases; junction bases outside the gene matches: 14. CDR3 protein: CASTTGQREIDEQFF. CDR3 nucleotides: TGTGCCAGCACCACGGGACAGAGAGAAATTGATGAGCAGTTCTTC.

The rearrangement links TRBV4-1 to TRBJ2-4, with D perhaps matching TRBD1 (5 bases). Germline CDR1 and CDR2: MGHRA and YSYEKL. V was clipped by 0 bases and J by 2 bases, with 8 bases between them. CDR3 length: 15 amino acids. CDR3 loop: CASSQETGSKNIQYF. As DNA, the CDR3 is TGCGCCAGCAGCCAAGAAACAGGCTCCAAAAACATTCAGTACTTC.